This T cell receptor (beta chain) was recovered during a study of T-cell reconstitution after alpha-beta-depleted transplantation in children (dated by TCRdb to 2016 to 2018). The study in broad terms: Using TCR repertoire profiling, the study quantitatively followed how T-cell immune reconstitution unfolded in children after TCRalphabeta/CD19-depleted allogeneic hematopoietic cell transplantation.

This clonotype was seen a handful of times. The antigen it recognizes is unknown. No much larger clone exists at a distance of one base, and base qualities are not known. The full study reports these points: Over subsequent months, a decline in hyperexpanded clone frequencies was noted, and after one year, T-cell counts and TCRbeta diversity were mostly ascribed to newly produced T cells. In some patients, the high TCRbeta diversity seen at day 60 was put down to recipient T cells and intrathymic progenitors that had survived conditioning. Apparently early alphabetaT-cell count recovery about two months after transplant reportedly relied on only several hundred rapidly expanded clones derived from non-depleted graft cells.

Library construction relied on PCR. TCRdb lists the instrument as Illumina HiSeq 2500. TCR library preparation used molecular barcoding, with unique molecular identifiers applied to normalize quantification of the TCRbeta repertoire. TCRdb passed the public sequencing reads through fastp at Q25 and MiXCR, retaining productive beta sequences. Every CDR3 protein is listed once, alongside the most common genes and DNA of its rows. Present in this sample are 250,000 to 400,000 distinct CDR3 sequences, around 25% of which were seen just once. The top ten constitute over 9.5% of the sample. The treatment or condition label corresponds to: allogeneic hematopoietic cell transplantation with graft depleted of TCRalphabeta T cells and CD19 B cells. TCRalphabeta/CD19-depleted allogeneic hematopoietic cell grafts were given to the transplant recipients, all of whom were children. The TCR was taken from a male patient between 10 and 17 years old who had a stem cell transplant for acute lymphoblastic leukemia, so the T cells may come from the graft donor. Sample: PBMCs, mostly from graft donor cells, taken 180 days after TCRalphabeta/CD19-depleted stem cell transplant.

CDR3 sequence: CASSFFLTSGSNEQFF. The DNA is TGTGCCAGCAGTTTCTTTCTGACTAGCGGGAGCAATGAGCAGTTCTTC. The chain employs TRBV12-3 or TRBV12-4 and TRBJ2-1, with 12 bases aligning to TRBD2. Including the terminal cysteine and phenylalanine, the CDR3 comprises 16 residues. CDR3 DNA only is kept here, 48 bases in frame from base 1. Ends trimmed: V by 3 bases, J by 6 bases; bases unmatched to a gene: 6.